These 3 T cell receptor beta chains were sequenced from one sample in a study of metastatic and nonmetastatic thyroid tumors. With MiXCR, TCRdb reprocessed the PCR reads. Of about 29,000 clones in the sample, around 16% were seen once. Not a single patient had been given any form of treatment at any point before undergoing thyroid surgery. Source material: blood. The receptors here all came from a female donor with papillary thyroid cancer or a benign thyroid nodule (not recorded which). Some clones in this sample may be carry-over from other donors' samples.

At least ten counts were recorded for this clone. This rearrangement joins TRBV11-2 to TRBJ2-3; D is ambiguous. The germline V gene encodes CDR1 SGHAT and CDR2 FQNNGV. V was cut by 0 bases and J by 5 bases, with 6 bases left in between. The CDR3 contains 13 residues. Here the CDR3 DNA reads TGTGCCAGCAGCTTAGATTCCGGAGATACGCAGTATTTT. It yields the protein CASSLDSGDTQYF.

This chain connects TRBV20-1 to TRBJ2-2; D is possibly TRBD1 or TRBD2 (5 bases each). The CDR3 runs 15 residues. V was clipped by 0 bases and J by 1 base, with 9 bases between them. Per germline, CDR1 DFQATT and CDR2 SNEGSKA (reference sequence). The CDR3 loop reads CSARDRDLNTGELFF. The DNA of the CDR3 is TGCAGTGCTAGAGATAGGGACCTGAACACCGGGGAGCTGTTTTTT.

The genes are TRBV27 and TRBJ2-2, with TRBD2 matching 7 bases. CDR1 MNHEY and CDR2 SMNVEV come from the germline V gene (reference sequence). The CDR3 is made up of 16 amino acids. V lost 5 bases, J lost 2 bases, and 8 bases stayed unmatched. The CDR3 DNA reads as TGTGCCAGCAGTATCTTCGGCGGGAGTAACACCGGGGAGCTGTTTTTT. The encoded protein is CASSIFGGSNTGELFF.